Detailed here is one T cell receptor beta chain. Molecular barcoding with unique molecular identifiers was used for the TCRbeta library. TCRdb reprocessed the PCR reads with MiXCR, giving one entry per CDR3 protein. The sample shows some 350,000 distinct CDR3 sequences, under 13% of them seen only once. This specimen belongs to a study of T-cell reconstitution after alpha-beta-depleted transplantation in children. Germline CDR1 is SGHVS and CDR2 is FQNEAQ. Trimming took 1 base from V and 10 from J, leaving 20 bases between them. CDR3 size: 16 residues. The starting material was PBMCs from the stem cell graft donor, obtained from the stem cell graft. This chain connects TRBV7-8 to TRBJ2-1; D possibly uses TRBD1 or TRBD2 (5 bases each). The sequence was collected from a human donor who donated a stem cell graft to a child with acute lymphoblastic leukemia. This chain's CDR3 is CASSLGPGLDQEEQFF. The DNA for the CDR3 is TGTGCCAGCAGCTTAGGGCCGGGGCTGGATCAAGAAGAGCAGTTCTTC.